This T cell receptor (beta chain) was captured by sequencing in a study of identical twins. One entry per CDR3 protein, called by TCRdb with MiXCR from the 5' RACE reads. The repertoire has some 1,700,000 distinct CDR3 sequences, 32% of them found once; the top ten carry under 0.35%. With 1 base removed from V and 2 bases from J, the gap between germline ends came to 9 bases. The CDR3 length is 14 residues. CDR1 is MNHEY and CDR2 is SVGAGI in the germline V gene. Material: cord blood. This TCR derives from a newborn girl in good health. This chain uses TRBV6-5 with TRBJ2-7; D is unresolved. This CDR3 is CASSYLAVAYEQYF. DNA of the CDR3: TGTGCCAGCAGTTACTTGGCTGTCGCCTACGAGCAGTACTTC.